The rows below give T cell receptor beta chains drawn from one sample of a study of cytomegalovirus exposure and HLA in healthy donors. TCRdb's copy holds only in-frame clones and misses some; the assay was immunoSEQ multiplex PCR. The table has approximately 59,000 clones, 78% seen once. What was sequenced was PBMCs. The receptors here all came from a girl aged 5 to 17 in good health and CMV-seropositive. Both conserved end residues are part of each CDR3. The D gene is left open where the match is weak. Not every row has a clone size; where given, it reads once, few, many or a size class.

clone_size,cdr3_length,d_call,j_call,v_call,cdr3_aa,cdr3_nt
-,20,TRBD1,TRBJ1-1,TRBV7-8,CASSFTWTGEILRSETEAFF,TGTGCCAGCAGCTTCACTTGGACAGGGGAAATACTGAGGTCGGAGACTGAAGCTTTCTTT
-,14,TRBD2,TRBJ2-3,TRBV7-2,CATGTSGSTDTQYF,TGTGCCACCGGGACTAGCGGGTCCACAGATACGCAGTATTTT
-,15,TRBD1,TRBJ2-7,TRBV27,CASSFLGQGFNEQYF,TGTGCCAGCAGTTTCTTGGGACAGGGGTTCAACGAGCAGTACTTC
-,13,-,TRBJ1-2,TRBV5-6,CASSDGQNYGYTF,TGTGCCAGCAGCGATGGACAGAACTATGGCTACACCTTC
-,14,-,TRBJ2-7,TRBV30,CAWSVHGARGEQYF,TGTGCCTGGAGTGTCCACGGGGCGCGGGGCGAGCAGTACTTC
-,12,-,TRBJ2-2,TRBV2,CASSVYPGELFF,TGTGCCAGCAGTGTCTATCCCGGGGAGCTGTTTTTT
-,13,-,TRBJ1-5,TRBV28,CAKRQAPHQPQHF,TGTGCCAAAAGACAGGCGCCTCATCAGCCCCAGCATTTT
once,14,-,TRBJ1-1,TRBV7-8,CASSLREGNTEAFF,TGTGCCAGCAGCCTCCGGGAGGGGAACACTGAAGCTTTCTTT
-,14,-,TRBJ1-2,TRBV4-1,CASSQEHRDYGYTF,TGCGCCAGCAGCCAAGAGCACAGGGACTATGGCTACACCTTC
-,15,-,TRBJ1-2,TRBV7-8,CASRSERGGDYGYTF,TGTGCCAGCAGGTCCGAGCGAGGAGGCGACTATGGCTACACCTTC
once,11,-,TRBJ1-2,TRBV19,CASSIRAGYTF,TGTGCCAGTAGTATCAGGGCTGGCTACACCTTC
few,15,-,TRBJ1-1,TRBV6-6,CASSYSSPGDTEAFF,TGTGCCAGCAGTTACTCGTCCCCAGGGGATACTGAAGCTTTCTTT
-,13,-,TRBJ1-1,TRBV7-2,CASSVTGNTEAFF,TGTGCCAGCAGTGTTACAGGGAACACTGAAGCTTTCTTT
-,19,-,TRBJ2-4,TRBV5-1,CASSWWVRRGGGTKNIQYF,TGCGCCAGCAGCTGGTGGGTCCGGCGCGGGGGCGGGACCAAAAACATTCAGTACTTC
few,16,TRBD2,TRBJ2-7,TRBV5-4,CASSLAGLAGGYEQYF,TGTGCCAGCAGCTTGGCGGGACTAGCGGGCGGCTACGAGCAGTACTTC
once,16,-,TRBJ2-6,TRBV7-6,CASSSLAGSGANVLTF,TGTGCCAGCAGCTCCCTGGCGGGCTCTGGGGCCAACGTCCTGACTTTC
-,18,TRBD2,TRBJ2-2,TRBV11-2,CASSSPPTSGSHPGELFF,TGTGCCAGCAGCTCCCCCCCTACTAGCGGGAGCCACCCCGGGGAGCTGTTTTTT
once,16,-,TRBJ2-1,TRBV5-1,CASSSPPGAGSNEQFF,TGCGCCAGCAGCTCCCCCCCAGGGGCTGGATCGAATGAGCAGTTCTTC
-,14,-,TRBJ1-5,TRBV6-5,CASSPLGWDQPQHF,TGTGCCAGCAGTCCACTAGGGTGGGATCAGCCCCAGCATTTT
once,17,TRBD1,TRBJ1-2,TRBV29-1,CSYDRGTGALANYGYTF,TGCAGCTACGACCGGGGGACAGGGGCTTTAGCTAACTATGGCTACACCTTC
once,15,TRBD1,TRBJ2-7,TRBV28,CASSSGQGLSYEQYF,TGTGCCAGCTCGTCGGGACAGGGGCTGTCCTACGAGCAGTACTTC
-,14,-,TRBJ1-1,TRBV19,CASSPHRGNTEAFF,TGTGCCAGTAGTCCCCACCGAGGGAACACTGAAGCTTTCTTT
-,13,-,TRBJ2-5,TRBV27,CASSSGVPGTQYF,TGTGCCAGCAGTTCGGGGGTTCCTGGGACCCAGTACTTC
-,14,-,TRBJ1-5,TRBV6-1,CASRRTVSNQPQHF,TGTGCCAGCAGGAGGACAGTTAGCAATCAGCCCCAGCATTTT
-,14,TRBD1,TRBJ2-7,TRBV7-8,CASSPRDRGHEQYF,TGTGCCAGCAGCCCCCGGGACAGGGGGCACGAGCAGTACTTC
-,13,-,TRBJ1-1,TRBV28,CASSLSGVTEAFF,TGTGCCAGCAGTCTTTCAGGGGTCACTGAAGCTTTCTTT
few,14,-,TRBJ1-1,TRBV10-3,CAISELRVDTEAFF,TGTGCCATCAGTGAGCTGCGGGTCGACACTGAAGCTTTCTTT
few,19,TRBD2,TRBJ2-6,TRBV4-1,CASSQDVSSGRSGANVLTF,TGCGCCAGCAGCCAAGATGTATCCAGCGGGAGGTCTGGGGCCAACGTCCTGACTTTC
-,13,-,TRBJ2-5,TRBV29-1,CSVDERFQETQYF,TGCAGCGTTGACGAGCGGTTCCAAGAGACCCAGTACTTC
-,17,TRBD2,TRBJ2-1,TRBV4-3,CASSQDTRGGYYNEQFF,TGCGCCAGCAGCCAAGATACTCGCGGGGGATACTACAATGAGCAGTTCTTC
-,14,TRBD1,TRBJ2-3,TRBV6-4,CASSDKGATDTQYF,TGTGCCAGCAGTGACAAGGGGGCCACAGATACGCAGTATTTT
-,10,-,TRBJ1-1,TRBV30,CDMAHRKAFF,TGTGACATGGCCCATCGTAAAGCTTTCTTT
-,14,-,TRBJ1-3,TRBV7-8,CASISGYLGNTIYF,TGTGCCAGCATCAGCGGGTACCTAGGAAACACCATATATTTT
-,12,-,TRBJ2-1,TRBV28,CASVRDKHEQFF,TGTGCCAGCGTCCGGGACAAGCATGAGCAGTTCTTC
-,12,TRBD1,TRBJ1-1,TRBV11-2,CASSLGTGRTFF,TGTGCCAGCAGCTTAGGGACAGGGAGGACTTTCTTT
-,13,-,TRBJ1-1,TRBV10-2,CASSARENTEAFF,TGCGCCAGCAGTGCCAGGGAGAACACTGAAGCTTTCTTT
-,11,-,TRBJ1-2,TRBV6-1,CASTQAYGYTF,TGTGCCAGCACACAGGCTTATGGCTACACCTTC
-,15,-,TRBJ1-3,TRBV7-8,CASSLTGQVGNTIYF,TGTGCCAGCAGCTTAACAGGGCAGGTGGGAAACACCATATATTTT
-,16,TRBD2,TRBJ2-7,TRBV5-1,CASSHRTSGRIYEQYF,TGCGCCAGCAGCCATCGGACTAGCGGGAGAATCTACGAGCAGTACTTC
-,14,-,TRBJ1-2,TRBV27,CASSETRGNYGYTF,TGTGCCAGCAGTGAGACTCGAGGGAACTATGGCTACACCTTC
few,13,-,TRBJ1-2,TRBV14,CASSQDLGGGYTF,TGTGCCAGCAGCCAAGATCTAGGGGGTGGCTACACCTTC